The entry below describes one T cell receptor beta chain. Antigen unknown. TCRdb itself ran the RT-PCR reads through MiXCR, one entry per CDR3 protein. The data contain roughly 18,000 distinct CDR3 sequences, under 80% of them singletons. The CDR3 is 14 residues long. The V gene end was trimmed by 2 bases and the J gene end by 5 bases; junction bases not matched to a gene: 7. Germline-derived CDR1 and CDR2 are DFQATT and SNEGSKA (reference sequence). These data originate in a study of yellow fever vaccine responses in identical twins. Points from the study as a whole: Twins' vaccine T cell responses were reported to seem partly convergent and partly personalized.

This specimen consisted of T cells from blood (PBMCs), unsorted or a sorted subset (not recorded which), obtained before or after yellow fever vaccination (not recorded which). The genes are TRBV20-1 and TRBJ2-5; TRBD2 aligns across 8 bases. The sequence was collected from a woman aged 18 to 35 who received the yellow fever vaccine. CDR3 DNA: TGCAGTGCTAGATCGTCGGGAGGGCCGGAGACCCAGTACTTC. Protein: CSARSSGGPETQYF.